The subject of this entry is one TCR beta chain. Cohort assignment relied on participant-reported clinical history. The data were obtained in a study of blood T cell repertoires in COVID-19. Assay: immunoSEQ multiplex PCR; the TCRdb copy retains only in-frame clones and omits some. Found here are approximately 300,000 clones, about 85% of them singletons; the top ten hold approximately 5%. The V gene lost 6 bases and the J gene lost 9 bases, with 18 bases spanning the gap. Germline loops: CDR1 LGHNT, CDR2 FRNRAP. This CDR3 contains 15 residues. J is TRBJ1-6 and V is TRBV12-5; the D gene is possibly TRBD1 (5 bases). Sequencing was carried out using PBMCs or T cells enriched from blood (not recorded which). This receptor was identified in a woman in her twenties or thirties who had recovered from COVID-19. The CDR3 sequence is CASGPDSSRASPLHF. The CDR3 coding sequence is TGTGCTAGTGGCCCCGACAGTAGCCGGGCTTCACCCCTCCACTTT.